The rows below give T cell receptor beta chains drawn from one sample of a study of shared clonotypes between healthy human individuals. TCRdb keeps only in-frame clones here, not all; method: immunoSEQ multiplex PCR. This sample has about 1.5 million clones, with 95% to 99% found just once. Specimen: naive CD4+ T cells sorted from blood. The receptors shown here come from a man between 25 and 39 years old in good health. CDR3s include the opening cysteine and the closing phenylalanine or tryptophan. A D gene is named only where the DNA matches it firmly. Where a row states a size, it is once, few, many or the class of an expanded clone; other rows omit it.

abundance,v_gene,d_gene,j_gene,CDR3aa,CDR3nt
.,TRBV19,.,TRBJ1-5,CASSIWGNQPQHF,TGTGCCAGTAGTATCTGGGGGAATCAGCCCCAGCATTTT
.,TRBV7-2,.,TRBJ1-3,CASSPSSGGGSGNTIYF,TGTGCCAGCAGCCCTTCTTCGGGCGGGGGCTCTGGAAACACCATATATTTT
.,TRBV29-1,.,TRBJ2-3,CSVAGTLTDTQYF,TGCAGCGTCGCCGGGACACTCACAGATACGCAGTATTTT
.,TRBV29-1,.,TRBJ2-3,CSVDFTDTQYF,TGCAGCGTTGACTTCACAGATACGCAGTATTTT
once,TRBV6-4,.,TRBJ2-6,CASSEGSSGANVLTF,TGTGCCAGCAGTGAAGGGTCCTCTGGGGCCAACGTCCTGACTTTC
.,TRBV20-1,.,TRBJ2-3,CSGGDTQYF,TGCAGCGGCGGAGATACGCAGTATTTT
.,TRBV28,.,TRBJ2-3,CASSRRADRPDTQYF,TGTGCCAGCAGCCGGCGGGCGGATAGGCCAGATACGCAGTATTTT
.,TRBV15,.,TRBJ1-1,CATSRDGVRNTEAFF,TGTGCCACCAGCAGAGATGGGGTTCGGAACACTGAAGCTTTCTTT
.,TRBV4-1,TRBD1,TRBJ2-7,CASSQDLFGQGYEQYF,TGCGCCAGCAGCCAAGATTTATTCGGACAGGGCTACGAGCAGTACTTC
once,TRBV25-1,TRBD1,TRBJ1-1,CASSGTGLNTEAFF,TGTGCCAGCAGTGGGACAGGGCTGAACACTGAAGCTTTCTTT
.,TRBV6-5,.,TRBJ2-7,CASSTGNEQYF,TGTGCCAGCAGTACAGGGAACGAGCAGTACTTC
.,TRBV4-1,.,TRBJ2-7,CASSQEVPEVEQYF,TGCGCCAGCAGCCAAGAGGTCCCCGAGGTCGAGCAGTACTTC
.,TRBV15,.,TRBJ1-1,CATSTKLEGKAFF,TGTGCCACCAGCACCAAGCTCGAGGGGAAAGCTTTCTTT
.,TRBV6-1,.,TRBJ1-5,CASRENSNQPQHF,TGTGCCAGCAGGGAAAACAGTAATCAGCCCCAGCATTTT
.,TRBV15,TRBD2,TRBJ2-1,CATSRGGLAGVVNEQFF,TGTGCCACCAGCAGGGGGGGACTAGCGGGAGTTGTAAATGAGCAGTTCTTC
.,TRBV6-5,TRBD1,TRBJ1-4,CASSSRDSATNEKLFF,TGTGCCAGCAGTTCGCGGGACAGCGCAACTAATGAAAAACTGTTTTTT
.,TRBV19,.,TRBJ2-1,CASTPGPGLGGEQFF,TGTGCCAGTACCCCAGGACCGGGTCTTGGAGGGGAGCAGTTCTTC
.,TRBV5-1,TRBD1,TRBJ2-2,CASTVQGSDTGELFF,TGCGCCAGCACTGTACAGGGGTCGGACACCGGGGAGCTGTTTTTT
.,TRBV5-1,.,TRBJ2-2,CASSLAGQPNTGELFF,TGCGCCAGCAGCTTGGCGGGACAACCGAACACCGGGGAGCTGTTTTTT
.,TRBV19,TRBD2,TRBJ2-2,CATGTTSGSRGGELFF,TGTGCCACCGGGACGACTAGCGGGAGTCGGGGCGGGGAGCTGTTTTTT
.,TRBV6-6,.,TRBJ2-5,CASSPRRGQETQYF,TGTGCCAGCAGTCCCCGGAGGGGCCAAGAGACCCAGTACTTC
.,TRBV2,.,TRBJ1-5,CASSEQPTGSGNQPQHF,TGTGCCAGCAGTGAACAACCCACAGGGTCGGGCAATCAGCCCCAGCATTTT
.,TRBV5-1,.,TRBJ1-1,CASSSGSGDTEAFF,TGCGCCAGCAGCTCGGGGAGTGGGGACACTGAAGCTTTCTTT
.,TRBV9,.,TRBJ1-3,CASSVDPGGGTLGNTIYF,TGTGCCAGCAGCGTAGATCCCGGAGGAGGGACTCTAGGAAACACCATATATTTT
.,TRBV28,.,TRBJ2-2,CASSLSYDAGELFF,TGTGCCAGCAGTTTATCCTACGACGCCGGGGAGCTGTTTTTT
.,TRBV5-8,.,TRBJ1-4,CASSSGRQEFNEKLFF,TGTGCCAGCAGCTCCGGTCGACAGGAGTTTAATGAAAAACTGTTTTTT
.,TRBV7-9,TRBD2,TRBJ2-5,CASSSGLAGQETQYF,TGTGCCAGCAGCTCCGGACTAGCGGGTCAAGAGACCCAGTACTTC
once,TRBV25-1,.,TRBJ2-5,CASSPGLETQYF,TGTGCCAGCAGCCCAGGACTAGAGACCCAGTACTTC
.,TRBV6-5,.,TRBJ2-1,CASRRGHEQFF,TGTGCCAGCAGAAGGGGACATGAGCAGTTCTTC